The 2 T cell receptor beta chains below come from one sample, sequenced in a study of CD8+ T cells in alopecia areata. Isolated RNA was reverse transcribed into cDNA used as the sequencing template. Profiled with immunoSEQ multiplex PCR; TCRdb holds only in-frame clones, not every one. The sample has roughly 280,000 clones; 60% are singletons. Treatment noted: oral pan-JAK inhibitor, 5-10 mg twice daily. The sample in question was CD4+ T cells sorted from blood, obtained at approximately week 52, from a patient treated with tofacitinib. The receptor set was obtained from a human donor with alopecia areata.

CDR3 nucleotides: TGCGCCAGCAGCTCACAGGGGGCGAGTATTGAAGCTTTCTTT. Translating gives CASSSQGASIEAFF. The J gene is TRBJ1-1, the V gene TRBV5-1, with 9 bases fitting TRBD1. The germline CDR1 and CDR2 sequences are SGHRS and YFSETQ. The CDR3 length is 14 residues. J lost 7 bases, V lost 3 bases, and 7 bases had no gene match.

J is TRBJ1-1 and V is TRBV7-9; a possible D gene is TRBD1 (5 bases). Germline CDR1 reads SEHNR; CDR2 reads FQNEAQ (reference sequence). The CDR3 has 13 amino acids. V lost 1 base, J lost 8 bases, and 11 bases lay in between. DNA of the CDR3: TGTGCCAGCAGCTTAGGTGGGGCAGGGGAAGCTTTCTTT. Residues: CASSLGGAGEAFF.